Following are 8 T cell receptor beta chains from one sample sequenced in a study of cytotoxic CD8 clonotypes in ibrutinib-treated CLL. The repertoire was sequenced with immunoSEQ multiplex PCR; TCRdb's copy has only in-frame clones and lacks some. The sample lists approximately 80,000 clones, approximately 86% occurring once. The input for sequencing was PBMCs, taken before ibrutinib treatment. Source of these receptors: a human donor with chronic lymphocytic leukemia.

V and J are TRBV28 and TRBJ1-2; D unresolved. The germline V gene has CDR1 MDHEN and CDR2 SYDVKM. Between the trimmed V and J ends, which lost 7 bases and 0 bases, there was a span of 12 bases. This CDR3 is 14 amino acids long. The CDR3 protein is CASTGMPSNYGYTF. CDR3 DNA sequence: TGTGCCAGCACGGGTATGCCTTCTAACTATGGCTACACCTTC.

The V and J genes are TRBV4-1 and TRBJ1-5, with a possible D match to TRBD1 (5 bases). The CDR3 spans 20 residues. Germline V gene sequence: CDR1 MGHRA, CDR2 YSYEKL. Trimming cost V 4 bases and J 3 bases, with 28 bases left between them. CDR3: CASSLQQLPGRQLYNQPQHF. Here the CDR3 DNA reads TGCGCCAGCAGCCTTCAACAGCTACCGGGACGTCAACTTTACAATCAGCCCCAGCATTTT.

V and J are TRBV4-1 and TRBJ2-7, with D maybe TRBD2 (5 bases). The CDR3 runs 14 residues. Trimming shortened V by 5 bases and J by 0 bases, and 11 bases separated the two germline ends. CDR1 is MGHRA, CDR2 YSYEKL, per germline. The DNA for the CDR3 is TGCGCCAGCAGCAACCGTGGGAGCTCCTACGAGCAGTACTTC. This encodes CASSNRGSSYEQYF.

This chain joins TRBV7-2 and TRBJ2-2; D might be TRBD2 (6 bases). CDR1 is SGHTA, CDR2 FQGNSA, per germline. CDR3 length equals 13 residues. Trimming left V 8 bases short and J 7 bases short, with 14 bases between. DNA of the CDR3: TGTGCCAGCCGAAAACCTAGCGACGGGGAGCTGTTTTTT. Amino acids: CASRKPSDGELFF.

The chain uses TRBV5-6 and TRBJ2-5; TRBD1 aligns across 9 bases. Germline values: CDR1 SGHDT, CDR2 YYEEEE. The V and J ends lost 5 bases and 5 bases, in that order; junction bases with no gene match: 13. The CDR3 spans 16 residues. CDR3 nucleotides: TGTGCCAGCAGACTACTTTGGGACAGGGAGAAGGAGACCCAGTACTTC. Amino acid sequence: CASRLLWDREKETQYF.

The rearrangement uses TRBV30 and TRBJ2-1; 8 bases fit TRBD1. The CDR3 is made up of 15 amino acids. Germline V gene sequence: CDR1 GTSNPN, CDR2 SVGIG (reference sequence). The V and J ends lost 4 bases and 4 bases, in that order; junction bases with no gene match: 9. In nucleotides, the CDR3 is TGTGCCTGGACTGACGGACAGGGCGCATACAATGAGCAGTTCTTC. Translating it yields CAWTDGQGAYNEQFF.

This chain joins TRBV6-1 and TRBJ2-7; D gene unclear. The germline CDR1 and CDR2 sequences are MNHNS and SASEGT. The CDR3 totals 13 residues. V was pared by 4 bases and J by 0 bases, with 7 bases between. The DNA for the CDR3 is TGTGCCAGCAGTGTACAGCACTCCTACGAGCAGTACTTC. Amino acid sequence: CASSVQHSYEQYF.

The J gene is TRBJ2-3, the V gene TRBV5-6; no reliable D call. CDR1 is SGHDT, CDR2 YYEEEE, per germline. The CDR3 contains 12 residues. V dropped 6 bases and J dropped 4 bases, with 9 bases sitting between them. CDR3 DNA: TGTGCCAGCATGGGGTCGTCAGATACGCAGTATTTT. It translates to CASMGSSDTQYF.